A selection of T cell receptor beta chains follows, all from one sample in a study of cytomegalovirus exposure and HLA in healthy donors. Libraries were prepared by immunoSEQ multiplex PCR; TCRdb keeps only in-frame clonotypes and omits some of them. Here the sample spans 250,000 or so clones, about nine tenths being singletons. The sample consisted of PBMCs. These receptors were obtained from a girl aged 2 to 9 in good health and CMV-seronegative. Both conserved end residues are part of each CDR3. Fields, in order: V gene, clone size, D gene, J gene, CDR3 DNA, CDR3 protein. The D gene is left open where the match is weak. Clone size is stated in some rows and not others, as once, few, many or a class when expanded.

v_call: TRBV5-5; clone_size: once; d_call: .; j_call: TRBJ2-7; cdr3_nt: TGTGCCAGCAGCTTGGATATCTCCTACGAGCAGTACTTC; cdr3_aa: CASSLDISYEQYF
v_call: TRBV30; clone_size: .; d_call: .; j_call: TRBJ1-3; cdr3_nt: TGTGCCTGGAGTGAAGGGGGTGGAAACACCATATATTTT; cdr3_aa: CAWSEGGGNTIYF
v_call: TRBV9; clone_size: .; d_call: TRBD2; j_call: TRBJ2-7; cdr3_nt: TGTGCCAGCAGGTCCGGGACTAACGGGAGTAGTATCTACGAGCAGTACTTC; cdr3_aa: CASRSGTNGSSIYEQYF
v_call: TRBV9; clone_size: .; d_call: .; j_call: TRBJ2-5; cdr3_nt: TGTGCCAGCAGCGTAGCGGGGAACTTGGAGACCCAGTACTTC; cdr3_aa: CASSVAGNLETQYF
v_call: TRBV27; clone_size: .; d_call: TRBD1; j_call: TRBJ1-5; cdr3_nt: TGTGCCAGCAGTTTCTCACAGGGGAATCAGCCCCAGCATTTT; cdr3_aa: CASSFSQGNQPQHF
v_call: TRBV20-1; clone_size: .; d_call: .; j_call: TRBJ1-5; cdr3_nt: TGCAGTGCTAGAGATGGGCCGACCCAGCATTTT; cdr3_aa: CSARDGPTQHF
v_call: TRBV2; clone_size: .; d_call: .; j_call: TRBJ2-1; cdr3_nt: TGTGCCAGCAGTGAAGTATCCGTCAGTACCCATGAGCAGTTCTTC; cdr3_aa: CASSEVSVSTHEQFF
v_call: TRBV29-1; clone_size: .; d_call: .; j_call: TRBJ2-3; cdr3_nt: TGCAGCGCACAGTACGGCGTCAGCACAGATACGCAGTATTTT; cdr3_aa: CSAQYGVSTDTQYF
v_call: TRBV7-9; clone_size: .; d_call: .; j_call: TRBJ2-7; cdr3_nt: TGTGCCAGCAGCCTGAGTTACGAGCAGTACTTC; cdr3_aa: CASSLSYEQYF
v_call: TRBV6-5; clone_size: .; d_call: TRBD1; j_call: TRBJ1-5; cdr3_nt: TGTGCCAGCAGGGCGACAGGGAGTGGGATTCAGCCCCAGCATTTT; cdr3_aa: CASRATGSGIQPQHF
v_call: TRBV9; clone_size: .; d_call: TRBD2; j_call: TRBJ2-7; cdr3_nt: TGTGCCAGCTCGCGGGGACTAGCGGGAGGGCCTGGTTCCTACGAGCAGTACTTC; cdr3_aa: CASSRGLAGGPGSYEQYF
v_call: TRBV27; clone_size: .; d_call: .; j_call: TRBJ1-1; cdr3_nt: TGTGCCAGCAGTTTAAACACCCTGAACACTGAAGCTTTCTTT; cdr3_aa: CASSLNTLNTEAFF
v_call: TRBV19; clone_size: .; d_call: TRBD2; j_call: TRBJ2-7; cdr3_nt: TGTGCCAGTAGTGTGACTAGCGGGAGCTCCTACGAGCAGTACTTC; cdr3_aa: CASSVTSGSSYEQYF
v_call: TRBV30; clone_size: .; d_call: .; j_call: TRBJ2-1; cdr3_nt: TGTGCCTGGAGTGTTTCCACCTACAATGAGCAGTTCTTC; cdr3_aa: CAWSVSTYNEQFF
v_call: TRBV5-4; clone_size: .; d_call: TRBD2; j_call: TRBJ2-5; cdr3_nt: TGTGCCAGCAGCCCGGGACTAGCGGGCCCCGAGACCCAGTACTTC; cdr3_aa: CASSPGLAGPETQYF
v_call: TRBV21-1; clone_size: once; d_call: .; j_call: TRBJ1-6; cdr3_nt: TGTGCCAGCAGCCCCCCCGAGGACAGGGCCTATAATTCACCCCTCCACTTT; cdr3_aa: CASSPPEDRAYNSPLHF
v_call: TRBV2; clone_size: .; d_call: .; j_call: TRBJ2-3; cdr3_nt: TGTGCCAGCAGTGAGACTAGGGTTAGCACAGATACGCAGTATTTT; cdr3_aa: CASSETRVSTDTQYF
v_call: TRBV10-2; clone_size: .; d_call: TRBD1; j_call: TRBJ2-7; cdr3_nt: TGCGCCAGCAGTTACATTACAGGGGCCGAGCAGTACTTC; cdr3_aa: CASSYITGAEQYF
v_call: TRBV5-4; clone_size: .; d_call: TRBD1; j_call: TRBJ1-1; cdr3_nt: TGTGCCAGCAGATTTCAGGGGGCAGGTGAAGCTTTCTTT; cdr3_aa: CASRFQGAGEAFF
v_call: TRBV19; clone_size: .; d_call: TRBD1; j_call: TRBJ1-1; cdr3_nt: TGTGCCAGTAGTATTGGGACAGGGGGCTCTGGGACGGAAGCTTTCTTT; cdr3_aa: CASSIGTGGSGTEAFF
v_call: TRBV15; clone_size: .; d_call: .; j_call: TRBJ2-7; cdr3_nt: TGTGCCACCAGCAGAGATCGGCAGGGCTACGAGCAGTACTTC; cdr3_aa: CATSRDRQGYEQYF
v_call: TRBV2; clone_size: .; d_call: TRBD2; j_call: TRBJ2-7; cdr3_nt: TGTGCCAGCAGGCTCAGGGTGACCGGGACTAGCGGAGAGCAGTACTTC; cdr3_aa: CASRLRVTGTSGEQYF
v_call: TRBV12-2; clone_size: .; d_call: .; j_call: TRBJ2-5; cdr3_nt: TGTGCAAGTCGCTTATGGGGGGGACTAGGGGAGACCCAGTACTTC; cdr3_aa: CASRLWGGLGETQYF
v_call: TRBV5-1; clone_size: .; d_call: TRBD2; j_call: TRBJ2-3; cdr3_nt: TGCGCCAGCAGCTTGATGGCTAGCGGGAGAGGGAGCACAGATACGCAGTATTTT; cdr3_aa: CASSLMASGRGSTDTQYF
v_call: TRBV11-2; clone_size: .; d_call: TRBD2; j_call: TRBJ2-5; cdr3_nt: TGTGCCGAGGTCTTAGCGGGGGCCAGGGGGACCCAGTACTTC; cdr3_aa: CAEVLAGARGTQYF
v_call: TRBV4-1; clone_size: .; d_call: TRBD2; j_call: TRBJ2-2; cdr3_nt: TGCGCCAGCAGCCAGGGACTACCCGCGGGGGAGCTGTTTTTT; cdr3_aa: CASSQGLPAGELFF
v_call: TRBV2; clone_size: .; d_call: .; j_call: TRBJ2-7; cdr3_nt: TGTGCCAGCAGGGGGCAGGTCTACTCCTACGAGCAGTACTTC; cdr3_aa: CASRGQVYSYEQYF
v_call: TRBV10-3; clone_size: .; d_call: TRBD1; j_call: TRBJ1-2; cdr3_nt: TGTGCCATCAGTGAGACCGACAGGGGGAACTATGGCTACACCTTC; cdr3_aa: CAISETDRGNYGYTF
v_call: TRBV2; clone_size: .; d_call: .; j_call: TRBJ1-5; cdr3_nt: TGTGCCAGCAGTGAAGACGGTATCGGCAATCAGCCCCAGCATTTT; cdr3_aa: CASSEDGIGNQPQHF
v_call: TRBV28; clone_size: once; d_call: TRBD1; j_call: TRBJ2-6; cdr3_nt: TGTGCCAGCAGTTCTCAATTGGGACAGTCTGGGGCCAACGTCCTGACTTTC; cdr3_aa: CASSSQLGQSGANVLTF
v_call: TRBV15; clone_size: .; d_call: .; j_call: TRBJ1-5; cdr3_nt: TGTGCCACCAGCAGAGACTCCCTTCAGCCCCAGCATTTT; cdr3_aa: CATSRDSLQPQHF
v_call: TRBV7-6; clone_size: .; d_call: TRBD2; j_call: TRBJ2-7; cdr3_nt: TGTGCCAGCAGTTTAGCGGGAGAGTCCTACGAGCAGTACTTC; cdr3_aa: CASSLAGESYEQYF
v_call: TRBV9; clone_size: .; d_call: TRBD1; j_call: TRBJ2-7; cdr3_nt: TGTGCCAGCAGCGCGGGACAGCTCAACTACGAGCAGTACTTC; cdr3_aa: CASSAGQLNYEQYF
v_call: TRBV29-1; clone_size: .; d_call: .; j_call: TRBJ2-2; cdr3_nt: TGCAGCGTTGAAGCGGACAGTCTTACCGGGGAGCTGTTTTTT; cdr3_aa: CSVEADSLTGELFF
v_call: TRBV29-1; clone_size: .; d_call: .; j_call: TRBJ1-2; cdr3_nt: TGCAGCGTTACGGACAGCAACTATGGCTACACCTTC; cdr3_aa: CSVTDSNYGYTF
v_call: TRBV5-4; clone_size: .; d_call: .; j_call: TRBJ1-4; cdr3_nt: TGTGCCAGCAGCCCTTCGGGGGGAAATGAAAAACTGTTTTTT; cdr3_aa: CASSPSGGNEKLFF
v_call: TRBV12-5; clone_size: once; d_call: .; j_call: TRBJ2-7; cdr3_nt: TGTGCTAGTGGCAGAGAGACTAGCTACGAGCAGTACTTC; cdr3_aa: CASGRETSYEQYF
v_call: TRBV7-9; clone_size: .; d_call: .; j_call: TRBJ1-1; cdr3_nt: TGTGCCCCTGGGGGGGGCTTGGACACTGAAGCTTTCTTT; cdr3_aa: CAPGGGLDTEAFF
v_call: TRBV27; clone_size: .; d_call: .; j_call: TRBJ2-1; cdr3_nt: TGTGCCAGCAGTTTTCGAGCGGGTACCCACTACAATGAGCAGTTCTTC; cdr3_aa: CASSFRAGTHYNEQFF
v_call: TRBV6-5; clone_size: .; d_call: .; j_call: TRBJ1-1; cdr3_nt: TGTGCCAGCACCGGGAGGATGGCGGCTACTGAAGCTTTCTTT; cdr3_aa: CASTGRMAATEAFF
v_call: TRBV19; clone_size: .; d_call: TRBD2; j_call: TRBJ2-3; cdr3_nt: TGTGCCAGTAGTATATCCCCCGGGAGGAGGCGTCGGGTCACAGATACGCAGTATTTT; cdr3_aa: CASSISPGRRRRVTDTQYF
v_call: TRBV18; clone_size: .; d_call: TRBD1; j_call: TRBJ1-1; cdr3_nt: TGTGCCAGCTCACCCAGAGGACAGGGGGTGTTTGCTTTCTTT; cdr3_aa: CASSPRGQGVFAFF
v_call: TRBV19; clone_size: .; d_call: .; j_call: TRBJ1-1; cdr3_nt: TGTGCCAGTCGAACAACAGGGTCGGGATTTGAAGCTTTCTTT; cdr3_aa: CASRTTGSGFEAFF
v_call: TRBV30; clone_size: .; d_call: TRBD2; j_call: TRBJ2-3; cdr3_nt: TGTGCCTGGAGTGGACTAGCGGGAGCCGGAGATACGCAGTATTTT; cdr3_aa: CAWSGLAGAGDTQYF
v_call: TRBV5-1; clone_size: .; d_call: TRBD1; j_call: TRBJ2-5; cdr3_nt: TGCGCCAGCAGCCCCCAGGGGGCCGGCTCCCAGTACTTC; cdr3_aa: CASSPQGAGSQYF
v_call: TRBV6-5; clone_size: .; d_call: .; j_call: TRBJ2-7; cdr3_nt: TGTGCCAGCAGTTACTTGGGTGAGGGCTACGAGCAGTACTTC; cdr3_aa: CASSYLGEGYEQYF
v_call: TRBV9; clone_size: .; d_call: TRBD2; j_call: TRBJ2-1; cdr3_nt: TGTGCCAGCAGCCCCCTCGGCGGGGGGCCTATACCCTACAATGAGCAGTTCTTC; cdr3_aa: CASSPLGGGPIPYNEQFF
v_call: TRBV7-3; clone_size: .; d_call: TRBD2; j_call: TRBJ2-3; cdr3_nt: TGTGCCAGCAGCTTGAGCGGGGGAACAGATACGCAGTATTTT; cdr3_aa: CASSLSGGTDTQYF
v_call: TRBV4-1; clone_size: .; d_call: .; j_call: TRBJ2-2; cdr3_nt: TGCGCCAGCAGCCAAATTAAGGGGGTATCGGGCACCGGGGAGCTGTTTTTT; cdr3_aa: CASSQIKGVSGTGELFF
v_call: TRBV28; clone_size: .; d_call: TRBD1; j_call: TRBJ1-1; cdr3_nt: TGTGCCAGCAGTTCGACAGGGGGGTACACTGAAGCTTTCTTT; cdr3_aa: CASSSTGGYTEAFF
v_call: TRBV5-6; clone_size: few; d_call: .; j_call: TRBJ1-1; cdr3_nt: TGTGCCAGCAGCTTGAGGGGGAGAACTGAAGCTTTCTTT; cdr3_aa: CASSLRGRTEAFF
v_call: TRBV7-2; clone_size: .; d_call: .; j_call: TRBJ1-5; cdr3_nt: TGTGCCAGCAGCTTATGGGGGGGGGACACCCAACAGCCCCAGCATTTT; cdr3_aa: CASSLWGGDTQQPQHF
v_call: TRBV27; clone_size: .; d_call: .; j_call: TRBJ1-1; cdr3_nt: TGTGCCAGCAGTTTATCAGGAGGGACTGAAGCTTTCTTT; cdr3_aa: CASSLSGGTEAFF
v_call: TRBV5-6; clone_size: .; d_call: .; j_call: TRBJ2-1; cdr3_nt: TGTGCCAGCAGGGGCAGTCTATCCTACAATGAGCAGTTCTTC; cdr3_aa: CASRGSLSYNEQFF
v_call: TRBV28; clone_size: .; d_call: .; j_call: TRBJ2-5; cdr3_nt: TGTGCCAGCAGTTTTCTTCAGGGAGGAGAGACCCAGTACTTC; cdr3_aa: CASSFLQGGETQYF
v_call: TRBV5-1; clone_size: once; d_call: .; j_call: TRBJ2-1; cdr3_nt: TGCGCCAGCAGTCGGGGGAAAATAGCTTCCCTAGGATACAATGAGCAGTTCTTC; cdr3_aa: CASSRGKIASLGYNEQFF
v_call: TRBV6-5; clone_size: .; d_call: .; j_call: TRBJ1-4; cdr3_nt: TGTGCCAGCAGTGGGGCGTTGGGTAATGAAAAACTGTTTTTT; cdr3_aa: CASSGALGNEKLFF
v_call: TRBV29-1; clone_size: few; d_call: .; j_call: TRBJ2-1; cdr3_nt: TGCAGCGTTGTGGGGGCTAGCCGAATTGATGAGCAGTTCTTC; cdr3_aa: CSVVGASRIDEQFF